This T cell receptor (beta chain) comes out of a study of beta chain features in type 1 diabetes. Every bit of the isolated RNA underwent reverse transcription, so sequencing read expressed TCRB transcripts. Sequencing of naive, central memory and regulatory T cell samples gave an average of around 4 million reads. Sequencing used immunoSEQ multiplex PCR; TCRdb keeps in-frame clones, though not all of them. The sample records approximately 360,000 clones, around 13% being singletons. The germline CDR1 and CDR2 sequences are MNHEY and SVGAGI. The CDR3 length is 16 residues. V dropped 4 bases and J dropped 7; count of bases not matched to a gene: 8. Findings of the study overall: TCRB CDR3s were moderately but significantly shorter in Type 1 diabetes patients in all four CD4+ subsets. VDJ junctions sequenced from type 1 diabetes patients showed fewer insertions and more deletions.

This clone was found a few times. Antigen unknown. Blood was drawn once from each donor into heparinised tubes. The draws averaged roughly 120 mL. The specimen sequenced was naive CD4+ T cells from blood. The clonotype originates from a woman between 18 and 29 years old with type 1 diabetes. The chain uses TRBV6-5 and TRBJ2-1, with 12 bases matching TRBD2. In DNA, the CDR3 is TGTGCCAGCAGTTCCGAACTAGCGGGGGGCAGGAATGAGCAGTTCTTC. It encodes CASSSELAGGRNEQFF.